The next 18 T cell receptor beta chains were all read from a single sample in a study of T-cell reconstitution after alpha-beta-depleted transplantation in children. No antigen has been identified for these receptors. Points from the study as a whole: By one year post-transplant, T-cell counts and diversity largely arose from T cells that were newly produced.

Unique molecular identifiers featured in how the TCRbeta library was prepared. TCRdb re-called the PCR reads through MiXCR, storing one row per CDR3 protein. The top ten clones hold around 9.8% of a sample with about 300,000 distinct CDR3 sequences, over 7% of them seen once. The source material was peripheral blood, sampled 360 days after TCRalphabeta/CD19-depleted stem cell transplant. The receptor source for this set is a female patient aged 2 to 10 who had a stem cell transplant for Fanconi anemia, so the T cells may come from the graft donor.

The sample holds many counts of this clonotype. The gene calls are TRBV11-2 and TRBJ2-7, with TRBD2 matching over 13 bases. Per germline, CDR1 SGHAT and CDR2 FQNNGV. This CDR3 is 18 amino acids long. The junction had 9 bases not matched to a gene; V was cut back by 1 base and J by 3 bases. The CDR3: CASSLVGTLAGGDYEQYF. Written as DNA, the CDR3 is TGTGCCAGCAGCTTAGTAGGCACACTAGCGGGAGGGGACTACGAGCAGTACTTC.

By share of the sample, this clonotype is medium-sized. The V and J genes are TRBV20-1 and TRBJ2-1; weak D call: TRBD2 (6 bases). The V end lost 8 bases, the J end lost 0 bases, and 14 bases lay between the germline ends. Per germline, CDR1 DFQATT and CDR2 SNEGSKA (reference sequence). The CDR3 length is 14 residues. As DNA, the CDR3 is TGCAGTACCCCGGACGGGAGCTCCTACAATGAGCAGTTCTTC. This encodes CSTPDGSSYNEQFF.

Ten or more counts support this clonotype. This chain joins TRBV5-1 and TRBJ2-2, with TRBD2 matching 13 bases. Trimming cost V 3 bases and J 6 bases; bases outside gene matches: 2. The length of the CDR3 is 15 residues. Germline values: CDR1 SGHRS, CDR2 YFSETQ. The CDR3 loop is CASSSGLAGSGELFF. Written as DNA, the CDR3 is TGCGCCAGCAGCTCGGGACTAGCGGGGTCCGGGGAGCTGTTTTTT.

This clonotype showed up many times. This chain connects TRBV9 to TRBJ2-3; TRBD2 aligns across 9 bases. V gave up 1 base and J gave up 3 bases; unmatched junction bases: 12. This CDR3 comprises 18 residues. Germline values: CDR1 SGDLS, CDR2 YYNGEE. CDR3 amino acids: CASSVRGLASRETDTQYF. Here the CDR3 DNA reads TGTGCCAGCAGCGTAAGGGGACTAGCCAGTCGGGAGACAGATACGCAGTATTTT.

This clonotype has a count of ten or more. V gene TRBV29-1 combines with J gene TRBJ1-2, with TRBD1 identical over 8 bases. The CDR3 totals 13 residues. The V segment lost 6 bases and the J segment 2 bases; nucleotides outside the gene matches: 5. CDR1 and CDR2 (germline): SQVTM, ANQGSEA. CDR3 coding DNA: TGCAGCGTCCAGGGGGCGAGGAACTATGGCTACACCTTC. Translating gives CSVQGARNYGYTF.

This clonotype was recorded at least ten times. The CDR3 DNA reads as TGCGCCAGCAGCTTGGCTAGCGGGGGCACCGGGGAGCTGTTTTTT. This codes for CASSLASGGTGELFF. This rearrangement joins TRBV5-1 to TRBJ2-2, with 10 bases aligning to TRBD2. Unmatched junction bases numbered 0, after V lost 0 bases and J lost 4 bases. CDR1 SGHRS and CDR2 YFSETQ come from the germline V gene. The length of the CDR3 is 15 residues.

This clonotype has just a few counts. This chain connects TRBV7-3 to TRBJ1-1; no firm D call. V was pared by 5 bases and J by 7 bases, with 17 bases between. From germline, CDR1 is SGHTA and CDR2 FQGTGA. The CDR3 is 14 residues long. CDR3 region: CASSPLKMRHEAFF. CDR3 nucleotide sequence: TGTGCCAGCAGCCCCTTAAAAATGCGCCATGAAGCTTTCTTT.

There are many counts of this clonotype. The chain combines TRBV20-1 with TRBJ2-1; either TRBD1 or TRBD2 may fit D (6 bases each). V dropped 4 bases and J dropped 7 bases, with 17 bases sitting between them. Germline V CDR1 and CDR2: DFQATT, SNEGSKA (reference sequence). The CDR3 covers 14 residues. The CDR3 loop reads CSAKGGIFSNEQFF. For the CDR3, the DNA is TGCAGTGCTAAAGGGGGGATATTCTCAAATGAGCAGTTCTTC.

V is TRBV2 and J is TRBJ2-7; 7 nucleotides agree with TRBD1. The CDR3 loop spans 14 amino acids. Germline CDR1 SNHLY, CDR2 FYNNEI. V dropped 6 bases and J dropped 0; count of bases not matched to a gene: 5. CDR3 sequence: CASRGAGGSYEQYF. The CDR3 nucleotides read TGTGCCAGCAGGGGGGCAGGGGGCTCCTACGAGCAGTACTTC.

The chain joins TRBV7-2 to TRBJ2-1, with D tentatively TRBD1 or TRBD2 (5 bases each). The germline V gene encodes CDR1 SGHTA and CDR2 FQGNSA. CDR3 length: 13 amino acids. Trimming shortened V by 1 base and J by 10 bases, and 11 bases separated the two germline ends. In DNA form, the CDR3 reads TGTGCCAGCAGCTTAGTCAGCGGACAAGAGCAGTTCTTC. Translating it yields CASSLVSGQEQFF.

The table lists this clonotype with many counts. The CDR3 nucleotides are TGCAGTGCGAACCCTCAAGGGGCCGGGTGTGGCTACACCTTC. This translates into CSANPQGAGCGYTF. V and J are TRBV20-1 and TRBJ1-2; possibly TRBD1 for D (5 bases). CDR1 DFQATT and CDR2 SNEGSKA come from the germline V gene (reference sequence). V was clipped by 6 bases and J by 7 bases, with 21 bases between them. The CDR3 runs 14 residues.

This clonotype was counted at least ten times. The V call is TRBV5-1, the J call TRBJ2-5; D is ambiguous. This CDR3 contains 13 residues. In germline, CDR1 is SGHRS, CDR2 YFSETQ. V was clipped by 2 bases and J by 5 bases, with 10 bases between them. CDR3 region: CASSLQAPETQYF. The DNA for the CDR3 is TGCGCCAGCAGCTTACAAGCTCCCGAGACCCAGTACTTC.

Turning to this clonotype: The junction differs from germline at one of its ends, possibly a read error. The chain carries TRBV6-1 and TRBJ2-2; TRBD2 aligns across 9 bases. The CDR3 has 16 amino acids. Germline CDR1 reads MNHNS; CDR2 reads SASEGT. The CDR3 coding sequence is TGTGCCAGCAGCCCCGGGACTAGCATGGCGCGGGGGGTGCTGTTTTTT. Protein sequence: CASSPGTSMARGVLFF.

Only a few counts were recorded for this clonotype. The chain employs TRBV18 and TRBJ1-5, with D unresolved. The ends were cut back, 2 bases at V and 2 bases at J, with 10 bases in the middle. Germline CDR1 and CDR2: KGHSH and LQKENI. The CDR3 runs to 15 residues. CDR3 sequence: CASSPGESGNQPQHF. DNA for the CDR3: TGTGCCAGCTCACCAGGGGAGTCAGGCAATCAGCCCCAGCATTTT.

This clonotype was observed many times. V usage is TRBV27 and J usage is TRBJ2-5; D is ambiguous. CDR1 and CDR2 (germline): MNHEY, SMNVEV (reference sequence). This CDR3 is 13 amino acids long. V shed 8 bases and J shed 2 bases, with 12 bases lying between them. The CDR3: CASRASQQETQYF. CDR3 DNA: TGTGCCAGCCGGGCCAGTCAACAAGAGACCCAGTACTTC.

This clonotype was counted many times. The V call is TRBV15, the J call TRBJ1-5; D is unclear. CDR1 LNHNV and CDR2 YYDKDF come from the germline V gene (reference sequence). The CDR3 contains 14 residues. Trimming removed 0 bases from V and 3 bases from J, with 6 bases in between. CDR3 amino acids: CATSRDDTNQPQHF. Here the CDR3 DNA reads TGTGCCACCAGCAGAGATGATACCAATCAGCCCCAGCATTTT.

CDR3: CASSPSGGGPASNEQFF. Written as DNA, the CDR3 is TGTGCCAGCAGCCCAAGTGGCGGGGGACCTGCATCGAATGAGCAGTTCTTC. The rearrangement links TRBV21-1 to TRBJ2-1; the table calls TRBD1, which could not be checked here. TRBV21-1 is a recognized pseudogene. This CDR3 is built from 17 residues.

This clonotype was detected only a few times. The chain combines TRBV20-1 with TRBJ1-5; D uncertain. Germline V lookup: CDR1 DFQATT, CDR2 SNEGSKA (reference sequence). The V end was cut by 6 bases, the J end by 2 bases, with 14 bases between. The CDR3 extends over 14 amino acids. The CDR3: CSAESGVGNQPQHF. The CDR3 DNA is TGCAGTGCCGAGAGCGGGGTCGGCAATCAGCCCCAGCATTTT.